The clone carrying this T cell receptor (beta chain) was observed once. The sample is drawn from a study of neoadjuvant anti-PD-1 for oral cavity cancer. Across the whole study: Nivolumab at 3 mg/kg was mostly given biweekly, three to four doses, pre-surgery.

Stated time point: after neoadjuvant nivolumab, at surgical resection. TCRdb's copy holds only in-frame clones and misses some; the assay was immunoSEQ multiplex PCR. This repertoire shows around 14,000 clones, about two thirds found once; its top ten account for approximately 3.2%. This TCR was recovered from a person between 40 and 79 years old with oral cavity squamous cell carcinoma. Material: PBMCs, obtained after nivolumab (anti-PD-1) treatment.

The CDR3 DNA sequence: TGTGCCAGCAGCCCACAACTCGGGACAGGCTCCTATGGCTACACCTTC. Translating gives CASSPQLGTGSYGYTF. This chain connects TRBV7-9 to TRBJ1-2, with 8 bases fitting TRBD1. This CDR3 has 16 amino acids. Per germline, CDR1 SEHNR and CDR2 FQNEAQ (reference sequence). V was clipped by 5 bases and J by 4 bases; unmatched bases: 12.